This TCR beta chain was sequenced during a study of T cell responses to AZD1222 COVID-19 vaccine. Study findings and constraints: Possibly, clonal diversity was underestimated; donors were largely white British and included more females. With two AZD1222 doses given, Spike-specific TCR breadth and depth both rose.

For this clone: The antigen is unknown.

Libraries were prepared by immunoSEQ multiplex PCR; TCRdb keeps only in-frame clonotypes and omits some of them. The repertoire includes 80,000 or so clones, nearly 90% of them detected once, and roughly 1.6% sits in the top ten. The CDR3 totals 12 residues. Looked up from germline, CDR1 is SGHTA and CDR2 is FQGNSA. The V segment lost 10 bases and the J segment 6 bases; nucleotides outside the gene matches: 8. The sequence was collected from an adult in good health. The specimen was peripheral blood, collected on day 0 of AZD1222 vaccination. The V call is TRBV7-2, the J call TRBJ1-2; 7 bases are a match to TRBD1. CDR3 sequence (DNA): TGTGCCACCCGACAGGGTCTTAATGGCTACACCTTC. Protein sequence: CATRQGLNGYTF.